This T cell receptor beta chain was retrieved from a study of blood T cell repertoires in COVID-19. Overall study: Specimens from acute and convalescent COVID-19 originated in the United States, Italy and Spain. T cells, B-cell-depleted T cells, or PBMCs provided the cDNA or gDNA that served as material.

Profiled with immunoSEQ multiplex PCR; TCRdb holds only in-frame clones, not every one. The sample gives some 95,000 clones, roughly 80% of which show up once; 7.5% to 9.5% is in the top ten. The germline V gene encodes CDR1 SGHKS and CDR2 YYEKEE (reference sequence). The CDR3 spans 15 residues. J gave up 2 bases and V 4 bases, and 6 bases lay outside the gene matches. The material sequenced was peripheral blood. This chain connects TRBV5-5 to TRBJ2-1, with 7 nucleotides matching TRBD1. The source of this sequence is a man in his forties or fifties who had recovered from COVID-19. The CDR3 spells CASSLRDSAYNEQFF. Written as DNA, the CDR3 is TGTGCCAGCAGCCTACGGGACAGTGCCTACAATGAGCAGTTCTTC.